The clone carrying this TCR beta chain has only a few counts. No antigen is known for it. This sample is part of a study of CD8 T cells in ankylosing spondylitis. Whole-study results and caveats: Characteristic of ankylosing spondylitis blood, it appeared, was a TCR beta motif comprising roughly 8 highly homologous variants. Significant enrichment of disease-linked clones was reportedly seen in matched ankylosing spondylitis synovial fluid. Some motif variants had been reported before (in reactive arthritis synovial fluid and blood).

TCRdb re-derived calls from the 5' RACE reads in MiXCR, one entry per CDR3 protein. The sample has about 390,000 distinct CDR3 sequences; approximately 20% are singletons. Germline lookup yields CDR1 DFQATT and CDR2 SNEGSKA (reference sequence). V lost 3 bases to trimming and J lost 3 bases, with 21 bases between them. The CDR3 contains 17 residues. The sample consisted of blood, either unsorted or a sorted T cell fraction (not recorded which). This chain joins TRBV20-1 and TRBJ2-1; D is perhaps TRBD2 (7 bases). The receptor's source is a male donor with ankylosing spondylitis. CDR3: CSASKGGGGWVYNEQFF. CDR3 DNA: TGCAGTGCTAGTAAGGGAGGGGGTGGTTGGGTCTACAATGAGCAGTTCTTC.